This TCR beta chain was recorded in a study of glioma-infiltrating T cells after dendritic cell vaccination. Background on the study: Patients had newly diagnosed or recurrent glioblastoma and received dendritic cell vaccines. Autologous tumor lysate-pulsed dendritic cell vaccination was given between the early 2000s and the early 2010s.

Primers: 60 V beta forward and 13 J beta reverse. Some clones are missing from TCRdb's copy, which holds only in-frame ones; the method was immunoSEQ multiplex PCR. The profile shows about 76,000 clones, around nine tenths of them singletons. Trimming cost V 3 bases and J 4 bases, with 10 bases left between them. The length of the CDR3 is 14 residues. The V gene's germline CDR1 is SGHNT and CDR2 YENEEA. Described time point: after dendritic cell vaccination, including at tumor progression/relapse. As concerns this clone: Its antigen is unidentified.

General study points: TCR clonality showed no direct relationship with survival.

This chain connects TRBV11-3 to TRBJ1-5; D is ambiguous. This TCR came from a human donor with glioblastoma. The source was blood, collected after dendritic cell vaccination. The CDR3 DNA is TGTGCCAGCAGCTTGTCCGGTTTTAATCAGCCCCAGCATTTT. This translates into CASSLSGFNQPQHF.